This passage covers 16 T cell receptor beta chains from one sample sequenced in a study of T cell changes during pregnancy in multiple sclerosis. Sequenced by immunoSEQ multiplex PCR; TCRdb stores in-frame clones only, minus some. Among some 39,000 clones, about 88% were seen once, and the ten largest hold under 4.5%. The sequencing here drew on CD8+ T cells from peripheral blood mononuclear cells, taken in the first trimester of pregnancy. These receptors originate from a female donor with multiple sclerosis, enrolled in a pregnancy study.

The rearrangement uses TRBV4-3 and TRBJ2-2, with 8 bases identical to TRBD2. The length of the CDR3 is 17 residues. V shed 2 bases and J 3 bases; nucleotides not matched to a gene: 8. Germline CDR1 and CDR2: LGHNA and YSLEER. For the CDR3, the DNA is TGCGCCAGCAGCCAACCTCCGGGGGGGCCGGACACCGGGGAGCTGTTTTTT. It specifies CASSQPPGGPDTGELFF.

This clone has just a few counts. The chain combines TRBV6-1 with TRBJ1-1; D gene uncertain. Deletions cut 8 bases from V and 8 bases from J, with 12 bases between. The CDR3 covers 11 residues. Germline V gene sequence: CDR1 MNHNS, CDR2 SASEGT. CDR3 sequence reads: CASSRAGEAFF. CDR3 bases: TGTGCCAGCTCACGAGCGGGGGAAGCTTTCTTT.

The gene calls are TRBV4-1 and TRBJ2-7; D is perhaps TRBD2 (5 bases). This CDR3 is 15 amino acids long. The V and J ends lost 1 base and 2 bases respectively, with 12 bases between them. Germline lookup yields CDR1 MGHRA and CDR2 YSYEKL. As DNA, the CDR3 is TGCGCCAGCAGCCAAGGCAGCGGTGGAGCCTACGAGCAGTACTTC. It codes for CASSQGSGGAYEQYF.

The J gene is TRBJ2-5, the V gene TRBV13; 7 nucleotides agree with TRBD2. The CDR3 contains 14 residues. J was trimmed by 1 base and V by 5 bases; bases with no gene match: 4. Germline values: CDR1 PRHDT, CDR2 FYEKMQ (reference sequence). CDR3 amino acids: CASSPRLAQETQYF. The CDR3 DNA sequence: TGTGCCAGCAGCCCCCGACTAGCCCAAGAGACCCAGTACTTC.

The V gene is TRBV5-5, the J gene TRBJ2-7, with TRBD2 matching 8 bases. Germline CDR1 reads SGHKS; CDR2 reads YYEKEE (reference sequence). After removal of 3 bases from V and 4 bases from J, the junction contained 3 bases not matched to a gene. The CDR3 is 13 amino acids. This chain's CDR3 is CASSYPGGYEQYF. In DNA form, the CDR3 reads TGTGCCAGCAGCTATCCGGGGGGGTACGAGCAGTACTTC.

The chain joins TRBV6-5 to TRBJ1-1, with D tentatively TRBD1 (6 bases). Germline V gene lookup returns CDR1 MNHEY and CDR2 SVGAGI. Trimming stripped 6 bases from V and 0 bases from J, with 8 bases between. The CDR3 loop spans 13 amino acids. In DNA form, the CDR3 reads TGTGCCAGCAGAAGGGGGATGAACACTGAAGCTTTCTTT. As protein: CASRRGMNTEAFF.

The chain combines TRBV21-1 with TRBJ2-3; whether TRBD2, the table's D call, matches the DNA was not checked. TRBV21-1 is annotated as a pseudogene. This CDR3 comprises 10 residues. The CDR3 spells CASRGDTQYF. The CDR3 DNA reads as TGTGCCAGCCGGGGAGATACGCAGTATTTT.

The chain combines TRBV7-6 with TRBJ2-3, with 7 bases identical to TRBD2. Germline V gene sequence: CDR1 SGHVS, CDR2 FNYEAQ. CDR3 length: 16 residues. J was trimmed by 0 bases and V by 5 bases; bases with no gene match: 8. The CDR3 region is CASSALTSRSTDTQYF. DNA for the CDR3: TGTGCCAGCAGCGCCTTGACTAGCAGAAGCACAGATACGCAGTATTTT.

The V call is TRBV11-2, the J call TRBJ1-5, with a tentative D call TRBD1 (5 bases). V gave up 1 base and J gave up 2 bases, with 9 bases separating them. The CDR3 has 15 amino acids. The germline gives CDR1 SGHAT, CDR2 FQNNGV. The CDR3 protein is CASSLGGGGNQPQHF. CDR3 in DNA: TGTGCCAGCAGCTTAGGGGGAGGGGGCAATCAGCCCCAGCATTTT.

The gene calls are TRBV9 and TRBJ2-7, with a possible D match to TRBD1 (5 bases). V dropped 4 bases and J dropped 6 bases, with 17 bases sitting between them. This CDR3 spans 14 amino acids. In germline, CDR1 is SGDLS, CDR2 YYNGEE. The CDR3 loop is CASSPQVTLIEQYF. CDR3 in DNA: TGTGCCAGCAGCCCACAGGTTACCTTGATCGAGCAGTACTTC. The whole variable domain, filled in from reference TRBV9 and TRBJ2-7, reads DSGVTQTPKHLITATGQRVTLRCSPRSGDLSVYWYQQSLDQGLQFLIQYYNGEERAKGNILERFSAQQFPDLHSELNLSSLELGDSALYFCASSPQVTLIEQYFGPGTRLTVT.

This clone was counted once. The chain uses TRBV9 and TRBJ2-3, with TRBD1 identical over 9 bases. CDR3 length: 16 amino acids. CDR1 is SGDLS and CDR2 is YYNGEE in the germline V gene. Trimming at V came to 5 bases and at J to 5 bases, leaving 12 bases not matched to a gene. CDR3 protein: CASRPSDRGGLDTQYF. The CDR3 DNA is TGTGCCAGCAGGCCATCGGACAGGGGAGGATTAGATACGCAGTATTTT. Supplemented by reference TRBV9 and TRBJ2-3, the full variable domain reads DSGVTQTPKHLITATGQRVTLRCSPRSGDLSVYWYQQSLDQGLQFLIQYYNGEERAKGNILERFSAQQFPDLHSELNLSSLELGDSALYFCASRPSDRGGLDTQYFGPGTRLTVL.

This chain uses TRBV14 with TRBJ1-6; 9 bases align to TRBD1. Germline assignment: CDR1 SGHDN and CDR2 FVKESK. The CDR3 is 15 amino acids. V lost 5 bases and J lost 6; bases outside the gene matches: 5. In nucleotides, the CDR3 is TGTGCCAGCAGCTCCCGGACAGGGGCTAATTCACCCCTCCACTTT. Protein product: CASSSRTGANSPLHF.

The rearrangement joins TRBV27 to TRBJ2-5; 9 bases align to TRBD2. CDR1 and CDR2 (germline): MNHEY, SMNVEV (reference sequence). This CDR3 is 14 amino acids long. The J segment lost 5 bases and the V segment lost 3 bases, leaving 4 bases of the junction unmatched. DNA for the CDR3: TGTGCCAGCAGTTTCCTAGCGGGACTGGAGACCCAGTACTTC. It translates to CASSFLAGLETQYF.

This clone showed up just once. V usage is TRBV7-8 and J usage is TRBJ2-6; D uncertain. Germline V gene data show CDR1 as SGHVS and CDR2 as FQNEAQ. The CDR3 has 15 residues. V lost 4 bases and J lost 0, with 7 bases in between. CDR3 coding DNA: TGTGCCAGCAGCTCGTGGCCCTCTGGGGCCAACGTCCTGACTTTC. Protein: CASSSWPSGANVLTF.

The chain joins TRBV5-6 to TRBJ1-2, with TRBD1 matching 7 bases. The V gene's germline CDR1 is SGHDT and CDR2 YYEEEE. The CDR3 consists of 12 residues. V lost 2 bases to trimming and J lost 11 bases; unmatched junction nucleotides: 6. The CDR3 sequence: CASSFGQAAYTF. CDR3 in DNA: TGTGCCAGCAGCTTTGGACAGGCGGCTTACACCTTC.

The CDR3 sequence is CASRDREHNEQFF. The CDR3 region has the DNA TGTGCCAGCCGGGACAGGGAGCACAATGAGCAGTTCTTC. The V and J genes are TRBV5-4 and TRBJ2-1, with TRBD1 matching 9 bases. This CDR3 has 13 residues. V lost 7 bases to trimming and J lost 5 bases; unmatched junction nucleotides: 4. The V gene's germline CDR1 is SGHNT and CDR2 YYREEE (reference sequence). Using reference TRBV5-4 and TRBJ2-1 for the parts outside the CDR3, the full variable domain is ETGVTQSPTHLIKTRGQQVTLRCSSQSGHNTVSWYQQALGQGPQFIFQYYREEENGRGNFPPRFSGLQFPNYSSELNVNALELDDSALYLCASRDREHNEQFFGPGTRLTVL.